This TCR beta chain was recovered during a study of cytomegalovirus exposure and HLA in healthy donors. On this clone itself: Its antigen is not identified.

Primers for the PCR totalled 60 Vbeta and 13 Jbeta. Sequencing was performed with immunoSEQ multiplex PCR; in TCRdb, only in-frame clones are kept and a portion is missing. The sample comprises 150,000 to 200,000 clones, roughly four fifths of which are singletons, and about 1.7% rests with the top ten. Trimming removed 3 bases at V and 12 bases at J, with 15 bases between. Per germline, CDR1 MNHNS and CDR2 SASEGT. The CDR3 has 13 residues. General study points: Further analysis, carried out later, found HLA-associated TCR beta chains more clonally expanded than equally common other chains. Association of a missense DCLRE1C variant with TCR beta V- and J-gene trimming was reported in a later analysis. Around 18,000 TCR beta sequences were associated with HLA alleles at 0.05 false discovery rate in a later analysis.

The source is a man between 18 and 29 years old in good health and CMV-seronegative. The rearrangement links TRBV6-1 to TRBJ2-1, with a tentative D call TRBD2 (5 bases). Specimen: PBMCs. This CDR3 is CASSDVAGIGQFF. The CDR3 nucleotides read TGTGCCAGCAGTGATGTGGCCGGGATAGGGCAGTTCTTC.